This entry lists 3 T cell receptor beta chains sequenced from one sample in a study of control samples from healthy donors and cancer patients. The data were produced by immunoSEQ multiplex PCR, yet TCRdb's version contains in-frame clones alone and is incomplete. The profile shows under 75,000 clones, 70% to 90% of them singletons. The sample comprised blood. Every receptor here comes from a man aged 35-49 years in good health.

The J gene is TRBJ1-2, the V gene TRBV7-2, with a possible D match to TRBD1 (5 bases). The CDR3 extends over 15 amino acids. V gave up 1 base and J gave up 0 bases, with 9 bases separating them. Germline loops: CDR1 SGHTA, CDR2 FQGNSA. The DNA for the CDR3 is TGTGCCAGCAGCTTAGGCGGGGGAACTAACTATGGCTACACCTTC. Translating gives CASSLGGGTNYGYTF.

This clone was seen a few times. The J gene is TRBJ2-7, the V gene TRBV19, with D tentatively TRBD2 (7 bases). The V and J ends lost 5 bases and 3 bases respectively, with 11 bases between them. This CDR3 has 13 residues. Germline-derived CDR1 and CDR2 are LNHDA and SQIVND (reference sequence). CDR3 sequence (DNA): TGTGCCAGTAGTCATAGGGGGGGCTACGAGCAGTACTTC. As protein: CASSHRGGYEQYF. Full variable domain (rest looked up from reference TRBV19 and TRBJ2-7): DGGITQSPKYLFRKEGQNVTLSCEQNLNHDAMYWYRQDPGQGLRLIYYSQIVNDFQKGDIAEGYSVSREKKESFPLTVTSAQKNPTAFYLCASSHRGGYEQYFGPGTRLTVT.

The chain combines TRBV7-9 with TRBJ1-2; no firm D call. The germline V gene encodes CDR1 SEHNR and CDR2 FQNEAQ (reference sequence). This CDR3 region has 13 residues. V lost 0 bases and J 3 bases, leaving 5 bases between the germline ends. The CDR3 here is CASSLAGDYGYTF. The CDR3 region has the DNA TGTGCCAGCAGCTTAGCCGGAGACTATGGCTACACCTTC. The full variable domain, completed using reference TRBV7-9 and TRBJ1-2, is DTGVSQNPRHKITKRGQNVTFRCDPISEHNRLYWYRQTLGQGPEFLTYFQNEAQLEKSRLLSDRFSAERPKGSFSTLEIQRTEQGDSAMYLCASSLAGDYGYTFGSGTRLTVV.